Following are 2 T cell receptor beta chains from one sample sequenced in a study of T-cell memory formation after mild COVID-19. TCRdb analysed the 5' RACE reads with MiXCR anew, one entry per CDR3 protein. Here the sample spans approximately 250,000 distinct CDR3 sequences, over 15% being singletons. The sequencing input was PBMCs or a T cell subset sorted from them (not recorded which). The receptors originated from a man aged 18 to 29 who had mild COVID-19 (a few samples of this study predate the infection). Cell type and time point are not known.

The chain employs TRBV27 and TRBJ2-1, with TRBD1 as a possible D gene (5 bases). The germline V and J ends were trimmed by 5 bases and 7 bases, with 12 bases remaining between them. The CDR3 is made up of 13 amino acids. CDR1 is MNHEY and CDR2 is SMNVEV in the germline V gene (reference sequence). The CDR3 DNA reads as TGTGCCAGCAGTACAGGTCAGTGGAATGAGCAGTTCTTC. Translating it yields CASSTGQWNEQFF.

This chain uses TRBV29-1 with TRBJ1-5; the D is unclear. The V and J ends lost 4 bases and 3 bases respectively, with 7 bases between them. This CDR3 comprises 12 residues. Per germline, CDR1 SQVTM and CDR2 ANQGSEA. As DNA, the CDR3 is TGCAGCGTTGGGGCAGTCAATCAGCCCCAGCATTTT. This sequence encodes CSVGAVNQPQHF.